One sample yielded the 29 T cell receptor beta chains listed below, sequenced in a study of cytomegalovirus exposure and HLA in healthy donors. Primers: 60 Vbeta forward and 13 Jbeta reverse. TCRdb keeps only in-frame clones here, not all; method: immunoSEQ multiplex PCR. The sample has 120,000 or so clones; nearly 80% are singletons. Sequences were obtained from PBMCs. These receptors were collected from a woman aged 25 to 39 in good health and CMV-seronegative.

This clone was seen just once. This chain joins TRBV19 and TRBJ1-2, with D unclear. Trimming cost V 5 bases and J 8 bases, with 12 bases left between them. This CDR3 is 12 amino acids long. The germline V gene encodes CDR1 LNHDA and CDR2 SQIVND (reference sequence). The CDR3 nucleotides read TGTGCCAGTAGTTTTGGACTGGTAGGCTACACCTTC. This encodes CASSFGLVGYTF.

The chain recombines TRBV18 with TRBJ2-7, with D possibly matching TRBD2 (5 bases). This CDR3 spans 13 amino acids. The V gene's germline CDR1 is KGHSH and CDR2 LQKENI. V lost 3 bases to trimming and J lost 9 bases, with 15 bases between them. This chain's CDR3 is CASSPNRGLGQYF. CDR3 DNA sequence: TGTGCCAGCTCACCCAACAGAGGGTTGGGGCAGTACTTC.

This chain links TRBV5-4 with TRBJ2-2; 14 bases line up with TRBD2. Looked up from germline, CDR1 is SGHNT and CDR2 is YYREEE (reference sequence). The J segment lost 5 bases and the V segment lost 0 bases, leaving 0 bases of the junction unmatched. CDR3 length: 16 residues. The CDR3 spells CASSLGLAGGTGELFF. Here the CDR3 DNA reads TGTGCCAGCAGCTTGGGACTAGCGGGAGGGACCGGGGAGCTGTTTTTT.

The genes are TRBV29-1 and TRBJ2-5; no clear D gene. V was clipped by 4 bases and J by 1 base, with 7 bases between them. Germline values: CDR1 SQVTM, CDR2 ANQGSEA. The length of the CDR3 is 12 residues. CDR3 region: CSVGNFQETQYF. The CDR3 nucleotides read TGCAGCGTTGGAAACTTCCAAGAGACCCAGTACTTC.

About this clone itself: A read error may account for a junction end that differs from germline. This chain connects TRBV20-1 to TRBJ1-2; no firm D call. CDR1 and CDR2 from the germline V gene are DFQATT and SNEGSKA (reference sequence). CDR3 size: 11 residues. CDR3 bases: TGCAGTGCTAGACGGAGCTATGGCTACGCCTTC. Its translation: CSARRSYGYAF.

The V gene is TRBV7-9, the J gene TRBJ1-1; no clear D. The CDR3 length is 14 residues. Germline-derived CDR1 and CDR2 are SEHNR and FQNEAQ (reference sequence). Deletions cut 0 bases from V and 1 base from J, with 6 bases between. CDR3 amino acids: CASSLAGANTEAFF. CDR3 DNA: TGTGCCAGCAGCTTAGCAGGAGCGAACACTGAAGCTTTCTTT. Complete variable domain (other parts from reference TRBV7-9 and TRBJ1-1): DTGVSQNPRHKITKRGQNVTFRCDPISEHNRLYWYRQTLGQGPEFLTYFQNEAQLEKSRLLSDRFSAERPKGSFSTLEIQRTEQGDSAMYLCASSLAGANTEAFFGQGTRLTVV.

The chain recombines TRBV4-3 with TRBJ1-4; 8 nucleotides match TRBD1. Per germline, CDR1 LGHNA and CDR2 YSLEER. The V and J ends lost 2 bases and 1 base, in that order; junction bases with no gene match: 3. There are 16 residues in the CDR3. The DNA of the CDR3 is TGCGCCAGCAGCCAAACAGGGGGGGGAACTAATGAAAAACTGTTTTTT. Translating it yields CASSQTGGGTNEKLFF.

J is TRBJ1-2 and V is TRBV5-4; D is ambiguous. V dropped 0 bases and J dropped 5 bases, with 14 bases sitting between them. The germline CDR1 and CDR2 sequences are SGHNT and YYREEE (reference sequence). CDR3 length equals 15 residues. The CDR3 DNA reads TGTGCCAGCAGCTTGGGCGTGGTGGTGGAGTATGGCTACACCTTC. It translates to CASSLGVVVEYGYTF.

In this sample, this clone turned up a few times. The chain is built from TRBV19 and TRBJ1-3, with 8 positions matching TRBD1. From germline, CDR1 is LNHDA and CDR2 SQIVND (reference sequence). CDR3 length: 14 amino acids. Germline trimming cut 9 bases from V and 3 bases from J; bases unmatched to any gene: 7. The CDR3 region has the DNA TGTGCCAGCCGCCCAGGGGGCGATGGAAACACCATATATTTT. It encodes CASRPGGDGNTIYF. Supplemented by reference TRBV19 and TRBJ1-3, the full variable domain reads DGGITQSPKYLFRKEGQNVTLSCEQNLNHDAMYWYRQDPGQGLRLIYYSQIVNDFQKGDIAEGYSVSREKKESFPLTVTSAQKNPTAFYLCASRPGGDGNTIYFGEGSWLTVV.

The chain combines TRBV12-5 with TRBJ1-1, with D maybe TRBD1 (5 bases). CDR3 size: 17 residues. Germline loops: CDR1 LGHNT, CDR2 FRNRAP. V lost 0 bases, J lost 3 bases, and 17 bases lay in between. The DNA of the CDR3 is TGTGCTAGTGGTTTGGTAGGCGGGGGGGAGAGGTACACTGAAGCTTTCTTT. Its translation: CASGLVGGGERYTEAFF.

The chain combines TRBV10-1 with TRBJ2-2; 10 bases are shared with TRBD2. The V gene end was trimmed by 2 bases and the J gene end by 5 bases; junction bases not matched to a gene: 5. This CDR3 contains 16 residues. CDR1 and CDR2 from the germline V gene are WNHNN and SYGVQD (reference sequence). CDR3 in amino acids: CASSEKRGGLTGELFF. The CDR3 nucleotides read TGCGCCAGCAGTGAGAAGCGGGGGGGCCTTACCGGGGAGCTGTTTTTT.

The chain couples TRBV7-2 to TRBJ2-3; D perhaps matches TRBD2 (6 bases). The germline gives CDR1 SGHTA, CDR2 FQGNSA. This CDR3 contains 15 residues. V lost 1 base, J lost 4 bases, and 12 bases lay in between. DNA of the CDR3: TGTGCCAGCAGCTTAGATACTAGCTCCGCAGATACGCAGTATTTT. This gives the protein CASSLDTSSADTQYF.

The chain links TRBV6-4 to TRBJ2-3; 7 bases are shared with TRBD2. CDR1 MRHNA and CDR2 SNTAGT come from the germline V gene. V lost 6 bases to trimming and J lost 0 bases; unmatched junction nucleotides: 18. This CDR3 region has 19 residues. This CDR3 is CASRQTGTNRIFSTDTQYF. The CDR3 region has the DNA TGTGCCAGCAGGCAGACCGGGACTAACCGGATCTTTAGCACAGATACGCAGTATTTT.

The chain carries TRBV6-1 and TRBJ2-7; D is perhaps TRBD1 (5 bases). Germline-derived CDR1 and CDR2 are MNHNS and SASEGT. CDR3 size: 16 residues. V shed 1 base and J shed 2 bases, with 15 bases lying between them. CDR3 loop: CASSEVSVPGPYEQYF. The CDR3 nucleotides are TGTGCCAGCAGTGAAGTCTCGGTCCCAGGGCCCTACGAGCAGTACTTC.

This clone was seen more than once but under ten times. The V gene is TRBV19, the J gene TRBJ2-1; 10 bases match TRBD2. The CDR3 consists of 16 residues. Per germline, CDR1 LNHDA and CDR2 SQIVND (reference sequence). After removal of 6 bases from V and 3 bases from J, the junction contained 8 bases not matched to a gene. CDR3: CASSTTLAGVYNEQFF. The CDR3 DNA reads TGTGCCAGTAGCACTACTCTAGCGGGAGTCTACAATGAGCAGTTCTTC.

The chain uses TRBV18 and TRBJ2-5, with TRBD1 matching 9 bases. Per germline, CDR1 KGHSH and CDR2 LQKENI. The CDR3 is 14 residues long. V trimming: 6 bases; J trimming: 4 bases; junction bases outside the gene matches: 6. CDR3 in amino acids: CASSPGTGRETQYF. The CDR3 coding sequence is TGTGCCAGCTCTCCCGGGACAGGGAGAGAGACCCAGTACTTC. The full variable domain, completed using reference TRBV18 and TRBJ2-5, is NAGVMQNPRHLVRRRGQEARLRCSPMKGHSHVYWYRQLPEEGLKFMVYLQKENIIDESGMPKERFSAEFPKEGPSILRIQQVVRGDSAAYFCASSPGTGRETQYFGPGTRLLVL.

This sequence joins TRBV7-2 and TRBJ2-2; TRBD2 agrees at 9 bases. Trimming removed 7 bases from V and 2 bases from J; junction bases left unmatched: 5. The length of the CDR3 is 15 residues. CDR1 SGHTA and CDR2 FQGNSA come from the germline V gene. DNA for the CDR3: TGTGCCAGCACTCCCGGGACTAGCAACACCGGGGAGCTGTTTTTT. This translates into CASTPGTSNTGELFF.

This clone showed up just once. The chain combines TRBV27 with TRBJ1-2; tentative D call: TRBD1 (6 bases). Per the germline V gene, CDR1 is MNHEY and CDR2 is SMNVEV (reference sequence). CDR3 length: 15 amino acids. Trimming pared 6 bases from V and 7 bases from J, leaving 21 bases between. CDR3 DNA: TGTGCCAGCAGCTCCCTTAACAGGGCTTGGTTTGGCTACACCTTC. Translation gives CASSSLNRAWFGYTF.

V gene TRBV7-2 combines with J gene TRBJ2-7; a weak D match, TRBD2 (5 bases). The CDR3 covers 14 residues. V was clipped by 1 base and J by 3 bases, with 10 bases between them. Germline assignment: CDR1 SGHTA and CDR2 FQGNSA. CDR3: CASSLGSGRYEQYF. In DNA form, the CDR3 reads TGTGCCAGCAGCTTAGGCAGCGGTCGCTACGAGCAGTACTTC.

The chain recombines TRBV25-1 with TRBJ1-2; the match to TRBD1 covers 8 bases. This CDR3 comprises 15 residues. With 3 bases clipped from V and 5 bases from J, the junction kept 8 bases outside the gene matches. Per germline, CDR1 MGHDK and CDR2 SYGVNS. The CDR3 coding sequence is TGTGCCAGCAGTGAGCGACAGGGGCTGAGATATGGCTACACCTTC. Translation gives CASSERQGLRYGYTF.

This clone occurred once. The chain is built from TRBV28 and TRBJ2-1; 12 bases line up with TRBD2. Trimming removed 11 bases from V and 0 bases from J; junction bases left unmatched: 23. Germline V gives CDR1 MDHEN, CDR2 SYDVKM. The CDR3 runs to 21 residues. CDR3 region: CAVKTSGGSSTEGSSYNEQFF. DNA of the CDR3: TGTGCCGTCAAGACTAGCGGGGGAAGCTCCACCGAGGGAAGCTCCTACAATGAGCAGTTCTTC.

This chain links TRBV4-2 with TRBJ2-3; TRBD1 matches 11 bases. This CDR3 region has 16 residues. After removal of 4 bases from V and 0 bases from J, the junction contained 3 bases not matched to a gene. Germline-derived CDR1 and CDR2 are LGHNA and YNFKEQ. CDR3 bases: TGTGCCAGCAGCCGAGGACAGGGGGCGAGCACAGATACGCAGTATTTT. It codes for CASSRGQGASTDTQYF.

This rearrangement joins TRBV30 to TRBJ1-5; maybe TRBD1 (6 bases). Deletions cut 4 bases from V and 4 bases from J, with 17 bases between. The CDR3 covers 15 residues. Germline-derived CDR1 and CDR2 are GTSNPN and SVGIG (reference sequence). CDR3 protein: CAWNAPVRGNQPQHF. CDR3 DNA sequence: TGTGCCTGGAACGCACCCGTCAGGGGAAATCAGCCCCAGCATTTT.

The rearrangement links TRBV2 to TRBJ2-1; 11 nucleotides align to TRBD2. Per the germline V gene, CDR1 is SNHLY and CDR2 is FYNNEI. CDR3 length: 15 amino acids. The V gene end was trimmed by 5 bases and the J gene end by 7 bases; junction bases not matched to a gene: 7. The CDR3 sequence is CASSISGGARNEQFF. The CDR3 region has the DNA TGTGCCAGCAGTATTAGCGGGGGGGCCAGAAATGAGCAGTTCTTC.

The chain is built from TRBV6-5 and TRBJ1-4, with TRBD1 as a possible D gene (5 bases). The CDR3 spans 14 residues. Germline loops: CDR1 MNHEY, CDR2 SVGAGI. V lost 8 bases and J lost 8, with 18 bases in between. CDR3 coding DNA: TGTGCCAGCGGGGAGGAGACAGTCTGGGAAAAACTGTTTTTT. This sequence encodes CASGEETVWEKLFF.

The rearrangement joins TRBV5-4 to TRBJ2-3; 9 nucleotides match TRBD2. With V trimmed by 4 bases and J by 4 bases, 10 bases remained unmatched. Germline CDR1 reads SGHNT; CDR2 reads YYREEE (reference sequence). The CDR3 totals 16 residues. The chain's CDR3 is CASSQPLAGTADTQYF. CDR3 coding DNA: TGTGCCAGCAGCCAACCCCTAGCGGGGACAGCAGATACGCAGTATTTT.

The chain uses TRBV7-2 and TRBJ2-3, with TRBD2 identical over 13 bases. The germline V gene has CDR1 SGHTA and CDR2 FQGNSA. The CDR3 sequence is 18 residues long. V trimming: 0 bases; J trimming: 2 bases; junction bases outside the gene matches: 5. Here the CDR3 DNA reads TGTGCCAGCAGCTTAGCACTAGCGGGAGGGGACATCACAGATACGCAGTATTTT. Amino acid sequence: CASSLALAGGDITDTQYF.

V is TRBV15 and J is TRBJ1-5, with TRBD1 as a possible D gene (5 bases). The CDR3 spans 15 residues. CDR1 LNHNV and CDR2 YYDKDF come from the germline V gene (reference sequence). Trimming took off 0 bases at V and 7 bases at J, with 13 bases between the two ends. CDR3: CATSRDHGGGQPQHF. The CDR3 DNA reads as TGTGCCACCAGCAGAGATCACGGGGGAGGCCAGCCCCAGCATTTT.

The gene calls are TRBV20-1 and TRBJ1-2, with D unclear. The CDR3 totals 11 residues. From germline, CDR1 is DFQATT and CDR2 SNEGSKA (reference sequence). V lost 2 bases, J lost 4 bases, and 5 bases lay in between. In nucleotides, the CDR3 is TGCAGTGCTAGACACACCTATGGCTACACCTTC. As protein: CSARHTYGYTF.